This T cell receptor beta chain was sequenced for a study of CD4 T cells in relation to SARS-CoV-2 and coronaviruses. Study in general: After roughly 9 days of antigen culture, PBMC TCR beta CDR3s were sequenced. Of the patients, roughly eight were male, 4 female, two Hispanic.

Study-wide findings and caveats: Roughly 65% of donors had memory CD4+ clonotypes crossrecognizing SARS-CoV-2 and common cold coronavirus spike.

More than 8.5 x 10^4 naive or memory CD4+ cells were cultured with CEF peptides for more than nine days. The data were produced by immunoSEQ multiplex PCR, yet TCRdb's version contains in-frame clones alone and is incomplete. The table includes about 38,000 clones, under 85% detected once. About this clone itself: Its antigen is undetermined.

The germline V and J ends were trimmed by 0 bases and 0 bases, with 7 bases remaining between them. CDR1 SGDLS and CDR2 YYNGEE come from the germline V gene. There are 15 residues in the CDR3. The TCR was taken from an adult with COVID-19. The chain joins TRBV9 to TRBJ2-1; D is unresolved. The sample consisted of memory CD4+ T cells from PBMCs, cultured in vitro. In DNA form, the CDR3 reads TGTGCCAGCAGCGTAGTAGCCCACTCCTACAATGAGCAGTTCTTC. The encoded protein is CASSVVAHSYNEQFF.